The sequence of this T cell receptor (beta chain) was determined in a study of blood T cell repertoires in COVID-19. Profiling relied on immunoSEQ multiplex PCR, and the TCRdb table lists in-frame clones only, not all of them. The table shows 100,000 to 150,000 clones, with around three quarters occurring only once. This CDR3 region has 17 residues. V shed 0 bases, J shed 4 bases, and the junction held 5 bases outside the gene matches. Germline CDR1 ENHRY, CDR2 SYGVKD. The sequenced sample was peripheral blood. This chain uses TRBV10-3 with TRBJ1-4, with 10 bases matching TRBD1. This clonotype originated in a woman aged 70-85 years with acute or convalescent COVID-19. The CDR3 sequence: CAISESRQGAGNEKLFF. The DNA for the CDR3 is TGTGCCATCAGTGAGTCGAGACAGGGGGCAGGTAATGAAAAACTGTTTTTT.